The clone carrying this TCR beta chain was observed a few times. Its antigen is undetermined. This sample is part of a study of vaccination and CD4 T cells after COVID-19. The assay that was used to sequence DNA from cultured CD4+ T cells was the Oncomine TCR Beta short-read assay. TCRdb passed the PCR reads through MiXCR, listing each CDR3 protein once. The sample includes about 24,000 distinct CDR3 sequences, about 29% of them seen just once. Regarding time point: late sampling 161 to 241 days after vaccination in three convalescent patients. Described treatment: approximately 10-day PBMC culture with coronavirus spike peptide pools or control peptides (ViraFEST assay). ViraFEST stimulated the growth of antigen-specific T cells using peptide pools and subsequently profiled their TCRs by sequencing. This CDR3 is 13 amino acids long. Germline V gene data show CDR1 as MRHNA and CDR2 as SNTAGT. The trim removed 6 bases at V and 6 bases at J, leaving 5 bases unmatched.

Sample: CD4+ T cells from blood, cultured in vitro, taken about 7 months after SARS-CoV-2 vaccination. The chain has TRBV6-4 and TRBJ2-7, with 10 nucleotides matching TRBD1. The source of this sequence is a human donor who had recovered from COVID-19. The CDR3 here is CASSRDRGREQYF. Written as DNA, the CDR3 is TGTGCCAGCAGCCGGGACAGGGGCCGCGAGCAGTACTTC.